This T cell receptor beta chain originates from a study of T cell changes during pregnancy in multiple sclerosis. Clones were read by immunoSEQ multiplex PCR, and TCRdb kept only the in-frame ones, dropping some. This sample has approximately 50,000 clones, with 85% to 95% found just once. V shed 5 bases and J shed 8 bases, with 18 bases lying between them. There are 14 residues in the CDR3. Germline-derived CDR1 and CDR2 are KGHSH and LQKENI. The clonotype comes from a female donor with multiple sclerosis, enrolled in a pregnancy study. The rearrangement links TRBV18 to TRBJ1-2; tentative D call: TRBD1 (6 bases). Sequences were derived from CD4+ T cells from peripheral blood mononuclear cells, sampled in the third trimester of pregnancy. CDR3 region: CASSTTGVVRGYTF. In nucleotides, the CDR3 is TGTGCCAGCTCAACGACAGGCGTGGTAAGGGGCTACACCTTC.